A single sample is the source of the 3 T cell receptor beta chains below, sequenced in a study of patients and donors after allogeneic stem cell transplantation. TCRdb re-called the RT-PCR reads with MiXCR, one entry per CDR3 protein. The table has some 960,000 distinct CDR3 sequences, over 15% seen once; the top ten hold 5% to 7.5%. The specimen sequenced was blood, either unsorted or a sorted T cell fraction (not recorded which). All receptors derive from a human donor who was either an allogeneic HSCT recipient or a stem cell or donor lymphocyte infusion donor (not recorded which). It is not recorded whose cells these are; they may come from a transplant donor.

This clonotype turned up a few times. V and J are TRBV3-1 and TRBJ2-6; TRBD2 agrees at 8 bases. The CDR3 is made up of 19 amino acids. The V gene's germline CDR1 is LGHDT and CDR2 YNNKEL (reference sequence). The V segment lost 1 base and the J segment 0 bases; nucleotides outside the gene matches: 8. CDR3 loop: CASSQVAGGLHSGANVLTF. The DNA of the CDR3 is TGTGCCAGCAGCCAAGTTGCGGGGGGCTTACACTCTGGGGCCAACGTCCTGACTTTC. Looking up the rest from reference TRBV3-1 and TRBJ2-6 gives the full variable domain: DTAVSQTPKYLVTQMGNDKSIKCEQNLGHDTMYWYKQDSKKFLKIMFSYNNKELIINETVPNRFSPKSPDKAHLNLHINSLELGDSAVYFCASSQVAGGLHSGANVLTFGAGSRLTVL.

The V call is TRBV29-1, the J call TRBJ2-2, with D uncertain. CDR3 length: 14 amino acids. CDR1 is SQVTM and CDR2 is ANQGSEA in the germline V gene. V was pared by 1 base and J by 2 bases, with 8 bases between. The CDR3 is CSVEVGLNTGELFF. CDR3 sequence (DNA): TGCAGCGTTGAAGTGGGTCTAAACACCGGGGAGCTGTTTTTT.

The CDR3 DNA sequence: TGTGCCAGCAGCCCACCCCCCACAGGGCCAGGGTCCTACAATGAGCAGTTCTTC. As protein: CASSPPPTGPGSYNEQFF. The rearrangement joins TRBV9 to TRBJ2-1; tentatively, D is TRBD1 (6 bases). V lost 4 bases, J lost 1 base, and 21 bases lay in between. The CDR3 has 18 residues. Germline V CDR1 and CDR2: SGDLS, YYNGEE.